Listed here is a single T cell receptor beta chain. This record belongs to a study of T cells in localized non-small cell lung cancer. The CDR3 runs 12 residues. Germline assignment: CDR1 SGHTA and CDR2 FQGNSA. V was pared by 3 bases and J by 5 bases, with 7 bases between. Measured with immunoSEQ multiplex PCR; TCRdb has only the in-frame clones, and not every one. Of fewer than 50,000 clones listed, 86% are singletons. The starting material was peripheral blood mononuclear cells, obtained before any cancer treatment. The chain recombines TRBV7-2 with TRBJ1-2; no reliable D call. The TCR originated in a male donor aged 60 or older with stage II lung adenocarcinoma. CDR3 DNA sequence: TGTGCCAGCAGCTTCAGCGGTTATGGCTACACCTTC. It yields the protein CASSFSGYGYTF.